This paragraph reports one T cell receptor (beta chain). The source of the sample is a study of blood T cell repertoires in COVID-19. As for the study in general: Samples of COVID-19 (acute and convalescent) were obtained from the United States, Italy and Spain.

This CDR3 region has 15 residues. V shed 5 bases and J 0 bases; nucleotides not matched to a gene: 7. Per germline, CDR1 SGHAT and CDR2 FQNNGV. In the source study's methods: Using reference gene primer amplification, nucleated cell counts were estimated. Only in-frame clones appear in the TCRdb table, and some are missing; sequencing was by immunoSEQ multiplex PCR. The DNA gave D and trimming, while V, J and clone size come from that table. This table has roughly 40,000 clones, roughly 82% appearing once. Sequencing used peripheral blood. The source is a human donor in a cohort sampled during active COVID-19. V usage is TRBV11-2 and J usage is TRBJ2-7; 7 bases fit TRBD2. For the CDR3, the DNA is TGTGCCAGCAGCCTCTATCGCGGGAGCTCCTACGAGCAGTACTTC. Translating it yields CASSLYRGSSYEQYF.